This is a list of T cell receptor beta chains from one sample in a study of shared clonotypes between healthy human individuals. Method: immunoSEQ multiplex PCR; TCRdb's copy keeps in-frame clones and lacks some. The repertoire includes over 750,000 clones, about 96% of them detected once, and approximately 0.2% sits in the top ten. The sample consisted of naive CD8+ T cells sorted from blood. The receptors derive from a man aged 25 to 45 in good health. Each CDR3 is given with its conserved first and last residue. Fields, in order: D gene, clone size, J gene, V gene, CDR3 protein, CDR3 DNA. A D gene is named only where the DNA matches it firmly. Clone size is given for some rows only: seen once, a few or many times, or a class if the clone is expanded.

D: -
size: -
J: TRBJ2-6
V: TRBV29-1
CDR3: CSVVDTDSGANVLTF
DNA: TGCAGCGTTGTAGACACCGACTCTGGGGCCAACGTCCTGACTTTC

D: -
size: -
J: TRBJ1-2
V: TRBV4-1
CDR3: CASSQVVGPHGYTF
DNA: TGCGCCAGCAGCCAAGTAGTAGGACCCCATGGCTACACCTTC

D: TRBD1
size: -
J: TRBJ2-2
V: TRBV29-1
CDR3: CSVEEITGGKAGELFF
DNA: TGCAGCGTTGAAGAGATCACAGGGGGCAAAGCCGGGGAGCTGTTTTTT

D: -
size: -
J: TRBJ1-3
V: TRBV5-6
CDR3: CASSPLEGDTIYF
DNA: TGTGCCAGCAGCCCCCTAGAGGGTGACACCATATATTTT

D: TRBD1
size: -
J: TRBJ2-5
V: TRBV7-2
CDR3: CASSRDRAAETQYF
DNA: TGTGCCAGCAGCCGGGACAGGGCCGCAGAGACCCAGTACTTC

D: -
size: once
J: TRBJ2-3
V: TRBV29-1
CDR3: CSVEYGTGVSFDTQYF
DNA: TGCAGCGTTGAATACGGGACTGGAGTTTCCTTCGATACGCAGTATTTT

D: -
size: -
J: TRBJ2-1
V: TRBV27
CDR3: CASSPTYNEQFF
DNA: TGTGCCAGCAGTCCAACGTACAATGAGCAGTTCTTC

D: TRBD1
size: once
J: TRBJ1-2
V: TRBV5-4
CDR3: CASSLMGTGAYGYTF
DNA: TGTGCCAGCAGCTTGATGGGGACAGGGGCCTATGGCTACACCTTC

D: TRBD2
size: -
J: TRBJ2-3
V: TRBV7-2
CDR3: CALYRPQREVVRTDTQYF
DNA: TGTGCCTTGTACCGTCCCCAGCGGGAGGTCGTTCGCACAGATACGCAGTATTTT

D: TRBD2
size: -
J: TRBJ2-5
V: TRBV9
CDR3: CASGGEGSETQYF
DNA: TGTGCCAGCGGAGGGGAGGGATCAGAGACCCAGTACTTC

D: -
size: -
J: TRBJ2-7
V: TRBV13
CDR3: CASNRRTEKPYEQYF
DNA: TGTGCCAGCAATAGGCGGACAGAGAAGCCCTACGAGCAGTACTTC

D: -
size: -
J: TRBJ2-7
V: TRBV14
CDR3: CASSQRQYEQYF
DNA: TGTGCCAGCAGCCAAAGACAGTACGAGCAGTACTTC

D: -
size: -
J: TRBJ2-1
V: TRBV7-7
CDR3: CASSLALSSYNEQFF
DNA: TGTGCTAGCAGCCTAGCGCTCAGCTCCTACAATGAGCAGTTCTTC

D: -
size: once
J: TRBJ1-2
V: TRBV6-5
CDR3: CASSYSAGAANYGYTF
DNA: TGTGCCAGCAGTTACTCGGCCGGGGCTGCTAACTATGGCTACACCTTC

D: -
size: -
J: TRBJ2-3
V: TRBV5-5
CDR3: CASSFFLEASTDTQYF
DNA: TGTGCCAGCAGCTTTTTTTTGGAGGCTAGCACAGATACGCAGTATTTT

D: -
size: -
J: TRBJ2-1
V: TRBV5-1
CDR3: CASSLEGTTYNEQFF
DNA: TGCGCCAGCAGCTTGGAGGGGACCACTTACAATGAGCAGTTCTTC